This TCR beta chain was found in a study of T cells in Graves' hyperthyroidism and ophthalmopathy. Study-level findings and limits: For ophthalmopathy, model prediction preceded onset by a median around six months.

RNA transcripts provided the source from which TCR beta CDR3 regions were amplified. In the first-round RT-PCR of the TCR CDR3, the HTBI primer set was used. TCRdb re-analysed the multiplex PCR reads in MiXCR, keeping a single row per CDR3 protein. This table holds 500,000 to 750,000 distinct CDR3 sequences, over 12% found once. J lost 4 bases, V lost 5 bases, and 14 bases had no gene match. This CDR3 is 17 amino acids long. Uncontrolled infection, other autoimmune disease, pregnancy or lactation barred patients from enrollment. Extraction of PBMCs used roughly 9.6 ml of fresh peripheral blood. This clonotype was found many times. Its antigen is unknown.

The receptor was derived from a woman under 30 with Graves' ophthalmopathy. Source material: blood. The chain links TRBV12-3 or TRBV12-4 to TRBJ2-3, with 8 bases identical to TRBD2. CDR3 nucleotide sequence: TGTGCCAGCAGTCTCCTCCCCCTACTAGCGGTCCCAGATACGCAGTATTTT. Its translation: CASSLLPLLAVPDTQYF.